Following are 11 T cell receptor beta chains from one sample sequenced in a study of T cell repertoires in cytomegalovirus infection. Their target antigens are unknown. One entry per CDR3 protein results from TCRdb running MiXCR on the reads. Among approximately 260,000 distinct CDR3 sequences listed, roughly a fifth were seen once. The sample here was cultured PBMCs, taken from culture after CMV antigen stimulation. Receptors were obtained from a human donor in good health (CMV status not recorded). Some clones in this sample may be carry-over from other donors' samples.

The rearrangement links TRBV19 to TRBJ1-1; 7 nucleotides align to TRBD1. The CDR3 extends over 13 amino acids. Germline V CDR1 and CDR2: LNHDA, SQIVND (reference sequence). V was clipped by 8 bases and J by 11 bases; unmatched bases: 14. The CDR3 DNA reads as TGTGCCAGTCCGGACAGGTCCCAAAGGGGGGCTTTCTTT. Translated: CASPDRSQRGAFF.

V is TRBV18 and J is TRBJ2-7; no clear D gene. The V gene lost 0 bases and the J gene lost 1 base, with 13 bases spanning the gap. Germline V lookup: CDR1 KGHSH, CDR2 LQKENI. The CDR3 sequence is 16 residues long. CDR3 in DNA: TGTGCCAGCTCACCACCGAACAGAAGCATTTCCTACGAGCAGTACGTC. Translated, it gives CASSPPNRSISYEQYV.

For this clonotype: Here the CDR3 omits its conserved ending phenylalanine or tryptophan, so a read error is the likely source. The gene calls are TRBV7-6 and TRBJ2-5, with 8 nucleotides matching TRBD1. Trimming at V came to 2 bases and at J to 5 bases, leaving 4 bases not matched to a gene. The germline V gene encodes CDR1 SGHVS and CDR2 FNYEAQ. This CDR3 spans 14 amino acids. The CDR3 DNA is TGTGCCAGCAGCTTACAGGGGGCGGTTGAGACCCAGTACTCC. This encodes CASSLQGAVETQYS.

This clonotype came up a few times. The rearrangement joins TRBV27 to TRBJ2-7; D might be TRBD1 or TRBD2, each matching 5 bases. The V end lost 4 bases, the J end lost 6 bases, and 13 bases lay between the germline ends. This CDR3 region has 13 residues. Germline V gives CDR1 MNHEY, CDR2 SMNVEV (reference sequence). The chain's CDR3 is CASSSLAGAEQYF. CDR3 bases: TGTGCCAGCAGTTCCCTGGCCGGGGCCGAGCAGTACTTC.

This clonotype was observed a few times. This chain joins TRBV19 and TRBJ2-3; the D is unclear. The CDR3 totals 9 residues. With 11 bases removed from V and 7 bases from J, the gap between germline ends came to 7 bases. The V gene's germline CDR1 is LNHDA and CDR2 SQIVND (reference sequence). The CDR3 DNA is TGTGCCGCCGGATATACGCAGTATTTT. Amino acid sequence: CAAGYTQYF.

The sample holds a few counts of this clonotype. The CDR3 sequence is CASSSRGGGSGNTIYF. CDR3 DNA: TGTGCCAGCAGCTCCCGGGGTGGGGGATCAGGAAACACCATATATTTT. The rearrangement links TRBV7-9 to TRBJ1-3, with D possibly matching TRBD1 (5 bases). Trimming shortened V by 4 bases and J by 4 bases, and 17 bases separated the two germline ends. CDR3 length: 16 residues. Looked up from germline, CDR1 is SEHNR and CDR2 is FQNEAQ (reference sequence).

The V call is TRBV12-3 or TRBV12-4, the J call TRBJ2-7, with D perhaps given as TRBD1 or TRBD2 (5 bases each). The CDR3 totals 17 residues. Deletions cut 0 bases from V and 2 bases from J, with 17 bases between. The CDR3 loop reads CASSLARGGGMTYEQYF. In nucleotides, the CDR3 is TGTGCCAGCAGTTTAGCCCGCGGTGGGGGTATGACCTACGAGCAGTACTTC.

This clonotype was detected many times. V usage is TRBV7-2 and J usage is TRBJ2-1; D may be TRBD2 (5 bases). V lost 5 bases and J lost 6, with 14 bases in between. CDR3 length equals 14 residues. From germline, CDR1 is SGHTA and CDR2 FQGNSA. CDR3 in amino acids: CASSRGLRSNEQFF. In DNA, the CDR3 is TGTGCCAGCAGCCGCGGACTGAGGAGCAATGAGCAGTTCTTC.

The chain employs TRBV7-6 and TRBJ1-1, with TRBD1 matching 7 bases. Per the germline V gene, CDR1 is SGHVS and CDR2 is FNYEAQ. The CDR3 has 14 residues. The V segment lost 4 bases and the J segment 3 bases; nucleotides outside the gene matches: 5. This CDR3 reads CASSSTGSYTEAFF. The DNA for the CDR3 is TGTGCCAGCAGCTCGACAGGGAGTTACACTGAAGCTTTCTTT. The whole variable domain, filled in from reference TRBV7-6 and TRBJ1-1, reads GAGVSQSPRYKVTKRGQDVALRCDPISGHVSLYWYRQALGQGPEFLTYFNYEAQQDKSGLPNDRFSAERPEGSISTLTIQRTEQRDSAMYRCASSSTGSYTEAFFGQGTRLTVV.

This clonotype was recorded a few times. This chain links TRBV20-1 with TRBJ2-7, with 8 bases that match TRBD2. Per the germline V gene, CDR1 is DFQATT and CDR2 is SNEGSKA (reference sequence). V was clipped by 2 bases and J by 4 bases; unmatched bases: 10. The length of the CDR3 is 15 residues. The CDR3 DNA reads TGCAGTGCTAGAACGGCCGGGACTAGTCCTTACGAGCAGTACTTC. As protein: CSARTAGTSPYEQYF.

The chain links TRBV7-9 to TRBJ1-4; no definite D call. The germline V gene has CDR1 SEHNR and CDR2 FQNEAQ (reference sequence). The CDR3 runs to 13 residues. Trimming left V 0 bases short and J 10 bases short, with 9 bases between. Here the CDR3 DNA reads TGTGCCAGCAGCTTAGCCGCGACTGGAAAACTGTTTTTT. Protein sequence: CASSLAATGKLFF.